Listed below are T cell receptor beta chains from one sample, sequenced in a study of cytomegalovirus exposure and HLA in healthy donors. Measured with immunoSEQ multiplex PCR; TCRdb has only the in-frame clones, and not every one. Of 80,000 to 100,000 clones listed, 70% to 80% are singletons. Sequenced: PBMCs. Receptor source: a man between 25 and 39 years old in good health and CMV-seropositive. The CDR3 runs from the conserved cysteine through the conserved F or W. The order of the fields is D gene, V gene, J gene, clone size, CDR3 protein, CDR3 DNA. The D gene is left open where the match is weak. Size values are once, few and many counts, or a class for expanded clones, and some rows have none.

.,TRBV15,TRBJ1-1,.,CATSRDQYLNTEAFF,TGTGCCACCAGCAGAGATCAATACCTAAACACTGAAGCTTTCTTT
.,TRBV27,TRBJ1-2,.,CASSFSPRANYGYTF,TGTGCCAGCAGTTTCTCCCCCAGGGCTAACTATGGCTACACCTTC
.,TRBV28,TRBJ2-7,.,CASSGGSLRDEQYF,TGTGCCAGCAGTGGGGGCTCCCTGAGGGACGAGCAGTACTTC
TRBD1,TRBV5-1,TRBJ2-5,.,CASTAGTVQETQYF,TGCGCCAGCACCGCCGGGACAGTACAAGAGACCCAGTACTTC
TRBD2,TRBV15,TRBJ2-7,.,CATSRGTSGIDEQYF,TGTGCCACCAGCAGAGGGACTAGCGGGATCGACGAGCAGTACTTC
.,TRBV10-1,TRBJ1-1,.,CASSNSQGLGTEAFF,TGCGCCAGCAGTAACTCACAGGGTTTGGGCACTGAAGCTTTCTTT
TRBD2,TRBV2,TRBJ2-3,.,CASSTAASGGPTDTQYF,TGTGCCAGCAGTACGGCCGCGAGCGGGGGCCCCACAGATACGCAGTATTTT
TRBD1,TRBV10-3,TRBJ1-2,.,CAISGTGTENYGYTF,TGTGCCATCAGTGGAACCGGGACAGAGAACTATGGCTACACCTTC
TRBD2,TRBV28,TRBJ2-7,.,CATDPGLEVIEQYF,TGTGCCACAGATCCGGGACTAGAGGTAATCGAGCAGTACTTC
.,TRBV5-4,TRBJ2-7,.,CASSLAASGTYEQYF,TGTGCCAGCAGCTTGGCAGCTTCAGGAACCTACGAGCAGTACTTC
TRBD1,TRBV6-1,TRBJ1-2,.,CASTRTGGEGYGYTF,TGTGCCAGCACCAGGACAGGGGGCGAGGGCTATGGCTACACCTTC
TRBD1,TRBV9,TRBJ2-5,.,CASSVGQGAGKQETQYF,TGTGCCAGCAGCGTAGGACAGGGGGCAGGAAAGCAAGAGACCCAGTACTTC
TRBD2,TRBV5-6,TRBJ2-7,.,CASTTLAGGRTSYEQYF,TGTGCCAGCACCACTTTAGCGGGAGGCCGAACGAGCTACGAGCAGTACTTC
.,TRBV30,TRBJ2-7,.,CAWSIGDHEQYF,TGTGCCTGGAGTATCGGAGACCACGAGCAGTACTTC
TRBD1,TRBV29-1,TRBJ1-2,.,CSVTVLGQGNYGYTF,TGCAGCGTTACAGTACTGGGACAGGGGAACTATGGCTACACCTTC
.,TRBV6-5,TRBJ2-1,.,CASSYSIANEQFF,TGTGCCAGCAGTTACTCGATAGCCAATGAGCAGTTCTTC
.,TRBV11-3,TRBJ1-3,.,CASSLEGRGWGDTIYF,TGTGCCAGCAGCTTAGAAGGCAGGGGTTGGGGAGACACCATATATTTT
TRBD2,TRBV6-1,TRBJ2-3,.,CASSEIGTRGGDTQYF,TGTGCCAGCAGTGAAATCGGGACTAGAGGTGGAGATACGCAGTATTTT
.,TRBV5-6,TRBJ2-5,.,CASSYTGGHKVLETQYF,TGTGCCAGCAGTTATACCGGTGGACATAAGGTCTTGGAGACCCAGTACTTC
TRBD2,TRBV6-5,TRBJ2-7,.,CASSYSGTSYYEQYF,TGTGCCAGCAGTTACTCCGGGACTAGCTACTACGAGCAGTACTTC
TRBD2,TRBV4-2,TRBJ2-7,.,CASSPQYGTSGRKEEQYF,TGTGCCAGCAGCCCGCAATACGGGACTAGCGGGAGAAAGGAGGAGCAGTACTTC
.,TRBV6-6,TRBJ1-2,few,CASNIPTEIGGYTF,TGTGCCAGCAACATCCCGACAGAGATCGGTGGCTACACCTTC
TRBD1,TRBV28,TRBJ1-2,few,CASRTGDYGYTF,TGTGCCAGCAGGACAGGGGACTATGGCTACACCTTC
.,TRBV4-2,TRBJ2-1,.,CASSQEGSGRWGNEQFF,TGTGCCAGCAGCCAAGAAGGATCAGGGCGGTGGGGCAATGAGCAGTTCTTC
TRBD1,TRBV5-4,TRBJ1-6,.,CASSQDRGLSPLHF,TGTGCCAGCAGCCAAGACAGGGGGCTTTCACCCCTCCACTTT
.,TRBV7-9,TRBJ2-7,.,CASSLGGVNEQYF,TGTGCCAGCAGCTTAGGGGGGGTGAACGAGCAGTACTTC
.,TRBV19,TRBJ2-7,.,CASSIDPSSYEQYF,TGTGCCAGTAGTATAGACCCTAGCAGCTACGAGCAGTACTTC
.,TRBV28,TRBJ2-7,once,CASSPGGDAYEQYF,TGTGCCAGCAGCCCCGGCGGAGATGCCTACGAGCAGTACTTC